The source of this T cell receptor (beta chain) is a study of cytomegalovirus exposure and HLA in healthy donors. Overall study results and limits: Later on, an analysis tied 15,000 to 20,000 TCR beta sequences to HLA alleles at 0.05 false discovery rate. Most of the TCR beta V segments (in an earlier analysis) were productive either about 90% or about 30% of the time. Cytomegalovirus status was reportedly diagnosed by the classifier with high specificity and sensitivity. Most of the CMV-associated TCR beta chains (in a later analysis) appeared to be HLA-restricted.

PCR involved 60 Vbeta and 13 Jbeta primers. Only in-frame clones appear in the TCRdb table, and some are missing; sequencing was by immunoSEQ multiplex PCR. The sample has about 120,000 clones, around three quarters seen once. On this clone: Its antigen is still unknown.

Sequenced material: PBMCs. This clonotype originated in a woman aged 40 to 50 in good health and CMV-seropositive.

The CDR3 loop is CASSLSVTYSYNEQFF. As DNA, the CDR3 is TGTGCCAGCAGCTTAAGTGTTACCTATTCCTACAATGAGCAGTTCTTC. The V and J genes are TRBV7-3 and TRBJ2-1; D remains unclear. V gave up 1 base and J gave up 1 base, with 11 bases separating them. CDR1 SGHTA and CDR2 FQGTGA come from the germline V gene. The CDR3 is 16 amino acids.